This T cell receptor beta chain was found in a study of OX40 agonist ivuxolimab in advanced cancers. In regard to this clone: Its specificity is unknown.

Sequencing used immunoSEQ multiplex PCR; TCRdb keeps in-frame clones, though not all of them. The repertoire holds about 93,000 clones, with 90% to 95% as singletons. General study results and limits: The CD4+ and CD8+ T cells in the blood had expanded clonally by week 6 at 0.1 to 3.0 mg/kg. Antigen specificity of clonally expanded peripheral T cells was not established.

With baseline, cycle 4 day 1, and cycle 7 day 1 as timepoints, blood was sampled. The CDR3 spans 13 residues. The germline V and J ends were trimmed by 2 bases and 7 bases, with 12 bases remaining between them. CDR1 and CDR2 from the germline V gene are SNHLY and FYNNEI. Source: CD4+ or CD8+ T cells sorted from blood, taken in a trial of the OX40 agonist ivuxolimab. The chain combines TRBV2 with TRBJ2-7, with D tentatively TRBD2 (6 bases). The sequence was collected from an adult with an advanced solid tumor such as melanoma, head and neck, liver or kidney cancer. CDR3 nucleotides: TGTGCCAGCAGTGAATTTGTAGCGGAAGAGCAGTACTTC. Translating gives CASSEFVAEEQYF.